The 4 T cell receptor beta chains below were found in one sample sequenced in a study of blood T cell repertoires in COVID-19. Data came from immunoSEQ multiplex PCR; TCRdb stores just in-frame clones and leaves some out. The sample consists of a few hundred thousand clones, approximately 91% of them appearing once. The specimen was peripheral blood. These receptors originate from a woman under 40 with COVID-19, enrolled during active disease.

The V gene is TRBV15, the J gene TRBJ2-7; unclear D gene. Germline loops: CDR1 LNHNV, CDR2 YYDKDF (reference sequence). Between the trimmed V and J ends, which lost 0 bases and 2 bases, there was a span of 11 bases. CDR3 size: 15 residues. CDR3 sequence: CATSRDREFAYEQYF. CDR3 in DNA: TGTGCCACCAGCAGAGATAGAGAGTTTGCCTACGAGCAGTACTTC.

The V call is TRBV19, the J call TRBJ2-7; D is uncertain. CDR1 is LNHDA, CDR2 SQIVND, per germline (reference sequence). Trimming removed 3 bases from V and 3 bases from J, with 12 bases in between. The CDR3 loop spans 14 amino acids. The DNA for the CDR3 is TGTGCCAGTAGTATCGGCCCGACGGGCTACGAGCAGTACTTC. Residues: CASSIGPTGYEQYF.

This clone was counted between two and nine times. The CDR3 region has the DNA TGTGCCAGCAGCCAGGTCGGGGTGGGGAATCAGCCCCAGCATTTT. It specifies CASSQVGVGNQPQHF. This rearrangement joins TRBV4-2 to TRBJ1-5; no clear D gene. V was clipped by 3 bases and J by 4 bases, with 13 bases between them. Germline CDR1 LGHNA, CDR2 YNFKEQ. This CDR3 comprises 15 residues.

This chain connects TRBV6-4 to TRBJ1-5, with D possibly being TRBD1 (6 bases). The CDR3 runs to 16 residues. The ends were cut back, 3 bases at V and 0 bases at J, with 12 bases in the middle. The germline V gene encodes CDR1 MRHNA and CDR2 SNTAGT. This chain's CDR3 is CASSEEEQGSNQPQHF. The CDR3 nucleotides are TGTGCCAGCAGTGAGGAGGAACAGGGTAGCAATCAGCCCCAGCATTTT.